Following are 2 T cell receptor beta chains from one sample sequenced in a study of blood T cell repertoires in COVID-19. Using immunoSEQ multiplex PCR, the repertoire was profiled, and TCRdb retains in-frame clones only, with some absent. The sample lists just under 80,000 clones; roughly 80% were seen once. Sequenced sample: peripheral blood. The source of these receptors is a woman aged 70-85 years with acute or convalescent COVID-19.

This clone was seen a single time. CDR3 sequence reads: CASSVLLMSTDTQYF. CDR3 bases: TGTGCCAGCAGTGTACTTCTGATGAGCACAGATACGCAGTATTTT. The chain links TRBV2 to TRBJ2-3; unclear D gene. Germline V gene sequence: CDR1 SNHLY, CDR2 FYNNEI. This CDR3 spans 15 amino acids. With 4 bases removed from V and 0 bases from J, the gap between germline ends came to 11 bases.

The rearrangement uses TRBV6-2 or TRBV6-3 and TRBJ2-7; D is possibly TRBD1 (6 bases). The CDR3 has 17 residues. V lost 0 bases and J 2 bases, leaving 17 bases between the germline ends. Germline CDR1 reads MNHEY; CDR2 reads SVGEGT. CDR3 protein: CASSYSSPNRDPYEQYF. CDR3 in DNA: TGTGCCAGCAGTTACTCTTCCCCCAACAGGGATCCCTACGAGCAGTACTTC.